Following are 29 T cell receptor beta chains from one sample sequenced in a study of identical twins. One entry per CDR3 protein results from TCRdb running MiXCR on the 5' RACE reads. The repertoire holds 600,000 to 700,000 distinct CDR3 sequences, with 21% as singletons. A further study also used this sample, focusing on T cells expressing NK-cell markers.

Input material: PBMCs. These receptors were obtained from a woman aged 18-29 years in good health.

The chain uses TRBV2 and TRBJ2-3; D is ambiguous. CDR3 length: 15 residues. Trimming pared 3 bases from V and 0 bases from J, leaving 10 bases between. The V gene's germline CDR1 is SNHLY and CDR2 FYNNEI. CDR3 region: CASSDVTPSTDTQYF. CDR3 sequence (DNA): TGTGCCAGCAGTGACGTTACCCCTAGCACAGATACGCAGTATTTT.

The sample holds a few counts of this clonotype. The V gene is TRBV20-1, the J gene TRBJ2-7, with D unclear. V lost 6 bases and J lost 0, with 15 bases in between. Germline CDR1 is DFQATT and CDR2 is SNEGSKA (reference sequence). CDR3 length: 14 residues. The CDR3 nucleotides are TGCAGTGCCCCCAGTCACCCGAACTCCTACGAGCAGTACTTC. It translates to CSAPSHPNSYEQYF.

This clonotype was seen many times. The rearrangement joins TRBV4-2 to TRBJ2-2; D may be TRBD1 or TRBD2 (5 bases each). Looked up from germline, CDR1 is LGHNA and CDR2 is YNFKEQ. With 4 bases removed from V and 4 bases from J, the gap between germline ends came to 10 bases. The CDR3 has 14 residues. The CDR3 DNA sequence: TGTGCCAGCAGCCCCGGGACGGGCACCGGGGAGCTGTTTTTT. This encodes CASSPGTGTGELFF.

The chain has TRBV7-2 and TRBJ2-7; 7 bases match TRBD2. The ends lost 1 base at V and 9 bases at J; junction bases unmatched: 9. This CDR3 spans 14 amino acids. Germline values: CDR1 SGHTA, CDR2 FQGNSA. The DNA for the CDR3 is TGTGCCAGCAGCTTAGGTGTCAGGGAGGGAGGGCAGTACTTC. Residues: CASSLGVREGGQYF.

The V gene is TRBV4-3, the J gene TRBJ1-2; TRBD1 matches 8 bases. Germline CDR1 and CDR2: LGHNA and YSLEER. V was clipped by 4 bases and J by 3 bases; unmatched bases: 4. The CDR3 is 14 amino acids. This chain's CDR3 is CASSLTGAHYGYTF. CDR3 nucleotides: TGCGCCAGCAGCCTGACAGGGGCTCACTATGGCTACACCTTC.

This clonotype was found a few times. CDR3: CASSYSSSSGSGETQYF. For the CDR3, the DNA is TGTGCCAGCAGTTACTCCTCCTCTAGCGGGAGTGGAGAGACCCAGTACTTC. V is TRBV6-5 and J is TRBJ2-5, with 10 bases identical to TRBD2. Trimming removed 0 bases from V and 4 bases from J; junction bases left unmatched: 8. Germline V gives CDR1 MNHEY, CDR2 SVGAGI. This CDR3 has 17 amino acids.

The genes are TRBV6-2 or TRBV6-3 and TRBJ2-7; tentative D call: TRBD1 (5 bases). Trimming took 5 bases from V and 6 from J, leaving 17 bases between them. Per germline, CDR1 MNHEY and CDR2 SVGEGT. The CDR3 consists of 14 residues. The CDR3 protein is CASSNLGESAEQYF. For the CDR3, the DNA is TGTGCCAGCAGTAATCTAGGGGAATCGGCCGAGCAGTACTTC.

This clonotype has just a few counts. The J gene is TRBJ1-1, the V gene TRBV5-1, with 7 positions matching TRBD1. Germline CDR1 reads SGHRS; CDR2 reads YFSETQ. CDR3 length: 15 amino acids. V shed 7 bases, J shed 4 bases, and the junction held 13 bases outside the gene matches. The CDR3 reads CASQRMTGSGTEAFF. DNA for the CDR3: TGCGCCAGCCAAAGGATGACAGGGTCGGGCACTGAAGCTTTCTTT.

The chain uses TRBV20-1 and TRBJ1-4; D is uncertain. This CDR3 spans 13 amino acids. Deletions cut 5 bases from V and 11 bases from J, with 18 bases between. Germline V gene data show CDR1 as DFQATT and CDR2 as SNEGSKA (reference sequence). CDR3 sequence (DNA): TGCAGTGCTTTGATGGGAGACGGCGTTAAACTGTTTTTT. It yields the protein CSALMGDGVKLFF.

The chain has TRBV7-9 and TRBJ1-1; D perhaps matches TRBD1 (5 bases). From germline, CDR1 is SEHNR and CDR2 FQNEAQ (reference sequence). Trimming took off 5 bases at V and 6 bases at J, with 19 bases between the two ends. The CDR3 extends over 15 amino acids. The DNA for the CDR3 is TGTGCCAGCAGCCTCCCTTCCTCACGGGGCGCTGAAGCTTTCTTT. As protein: CASSLPSSRGAEAFF. The full variable domain, in which reference TRBV7-9 and TRBJ1-1 provide the parts outside the CDR3, is DTGVSQNPRHKITKRGQNVTFRCDPISEHNRLYWYRQTLGQGPEFLTYFQNEAQLEKSRLLSDRFSAERPKGSFSTLEIQRTEQGDSAMYLCASSLPSSRGAEAFFGQGTRLTVV.

This clonotype was seen many times. This chain connects TRBV12-3 or TRBV12-4 to TRBJ2-7; no reliable D call. Trimming took off 6 bases at V and 2 bases at J, with 14 bases between the two ends. This CDR3 is built from 14 residues. CDR3 DNA: TGTGCCAGCAGCCACTGGGCGGATACCTACGAGCAGTACTTC. Its translation is CASSHWADTYEQYF.

The chain couples TRBV7-8 to TRBJ1-1; D may be TRBD1 (5 bases). This CDR3 has 15 amino acids. CDR1 and CDR2 from the germline V gene are SGHVS and FQNEAQ. The V end lost 4 bases, the J end lost 2 bases, and 14 bases lay between the germline ends. The CDR3 nucleotides are TGTGCCAGCAGCTACGCGGGACGGAAAAACACTGAAGCTTTCTTT. Its translation is CASSYAGRKNTEAFF.

The chain joins TRBV5-4 to TRBJ2-4, with 10 positions matching TRBD1. Unmatched junction bases numbered 7, after V lost 4 bases and J lost 0 bases. CDR3 size: 17 residues. The germline CDR1 and CDR2 sequences are SGHNT and YYREEE (reference sequence). The CDR3 nucleotides read TGTGCCAGCAGCGGGGACAGGGGACCGGTAGCCAAAAACATTCAGTACTTC. The encoded protein is CASSGDRGPVAKNIQYF.

The table lists this clonotype with many counts. The chain recombines TRBV12-3 or TRBV12-4 with TRBJ2-1; no clear D. The CDR3 loop spans 13 amino acids. V gave up 7 bases and J gave up 0 bases, with 7 bases separating them. CDR3 residues: CASNAASYNEQFF. CDR3 DNA: TGTGCCAGCAACGCGGCCTCCTACAATGAGCAGTTCTTC.

This clonotype came up a few times. V usage is TRBV29-1 and J usage is TRBJ1-2; D uncertain. Trimming removed 6 bases at V and 2 bases at J, with 13 bases between. This CDR3 has 13 amino acids. The germline gives CDR1 SQVTM, CDR2 ANQGSEA. CDR3 sequence reads: CSVGGRLNYGYTF. The CDR3 DNA follows: TGCAGCGTCGGAGGGCGACTCAACTATGGCTACACCTTC.

CDR3 DNA sequence: TGCAGCGCGCAAGAGGGAATTACTAGACGCGCAGATACGCAGTATTTT. It specifies CSAQEGITRRADTQYF. The chain employs TRBV29-1 and TRBJ2-3; a weak D match, TRBD2 (5 bases). The germline V gene encodes CDR1 SQVTM and CDR2 ANQGSEA. This CDR3 contains 16 residues. With 7 bases removed from V and 4 bases from J, the gap between germline ends came to 24 bases.

The rearrangement joins TRBV4-2 to TRBJ1-1, with a possible D match to TRBD1 (6 bases). Germline V lookup: CDR1 LGHNA, CDR2 YNFKEQ. Trimming shortened V by 0 bases and J by 6 bases, and 11 bases separated the two germline ends. This CDR3 region has 14 residues. The CDR3 reads CASSQEGGGSEAFF. CDR3 nucleotides: TGTGCCAGCAGCCAAGAAGGGGGAGGTTCTGAAGCTTTCTTT.

This clonotype was observed a handful of times. The chain joins TRBV20-1 to TRBJ2-3; 10 bases align to TRBD2. Germline V gene lookup returns CDR1 DFQATT and CDR2 SNEGSKA (reference sequence). The CDR3 has 17 amino acids. V was clipped by 6 bases and J by 3 bases; unmatched bases: 15. CDR3 sequence: CSATDRASGRITDTQYF. In DNA, the CDR3 is TGCAGTGCCACTGATCGTGCTAGCGGGAGAATTACAGATACGCAGTATTTT.

The genes are TRBV10-3 and TRBJ2-3; no reliable D call. The CDR3 has 14 residues. V dropped 0 bases and J dropped 6 bases, with 10 bases sitting between them. CDR1 ENHRY and CDR2 SYGVKD come from the germline V gene. CDR3 coding DNA: TGTGCCATCAGTGAGTCGGGTCAGTTCGATACGCAGTATTTT. Encoded protein: CAISESGQFDTQYF.

Only a few counts were recorded for this clonotype. The chain carries TRBV6-1 and TRBJ2-1, with 11 bases lining up with TRBD2. After removal of 6 bases from V and 3 bases from J, the junction contained 13 bases not matched to a gene. Germline values: CDR1 MNHNS, CDR2 SASEGT. This CDR3 is built from 18 residues. The CDR3 nucleotides read TGTGCCAGCAGCCGTAACGGGGGGGGGACTAGCGGCTACAATGAGCAGTTCTTC. It is translated as CASSRNGGGTSGYNEQFF.

In its sample, this clonotype was seen many times. V gene TRBV20-1 combines with J gene TRBJ1-4; D is uncertain. Germline-derived CDR1 and CDR2 are DFQATT and SNEGSKA (reference sequence). V lost 5 bases and J 4 bases, leaving 14 bases between the germline ends. This CDR3 region has 14 residues. CDR3 protein: CSASQTFDNEKLFF. The CDR3 DNA is TGCAGTGCTTCGCAGACATTCGATAATGAAAAACTGTTTTTT.

The J gene is TRBJ2-7, the V gene TRBV12-3 or TRBV12-4; a possible D gene is TRBD1 (6 bases). V lost 7 bases to trimming and J lost 7 bases, with 23 bases between them. CDR3 size: 15 residues. The CDR3 loop is CASTPHRDTKGEQYF. CDR3 sequence (DNA): TGTGCCAGCACCCCCCACCGGGACACCAAGGGGGAGCAGTACTTC.

V is TRBV7-3 and J is TRBJ2-7; D uncertain. CDR1 is SGHTA and CDR2 is FQGTGA in the germline V gene. This CDR3 region has 13 residues. The germline V and J ends were trimmed by 2 bases and 5 bases, with 10 bases remaining between them. CDR3: CASSLFPQDEQYF. CDR3 sequence (DNA): TGTGCCAGCAGCTTATTCCCGCAGGACGAGCAGTACTTC.

The CDR3 sequence is CASSLGGFGNTIYF. CDR3 sequence (DNA): TGTGCCAGCAGCTTAGGGGGTTTTGGAAACACCATATATTTT. This chain connects TRBV7-2 to TRBJ1-3; no firm D call. This CDR3 region has 14 residues. Trimming left V 1 base short and J 3 bases short, with 7 bases between. CDR1 SGHTA and CDR2 FQGNSA come from the germline V gene. The entire variable domain, with the rest obtained from reference TRBV7-2 and TRBJ1-3, is as follows: GAGVSQSPSNKVTEKGKDVELRCDPISGHTALYWYRQSLGQGLEFLIYFQGNSAPDKSGLPSDRFSAERTGGSVSTLTIQRTQQEDSAVYLCASSLGGFGNTIYFGEGSWLTVV.

This clonotype was detected many times. The chain couples TRBV12-3 or TRBV12-4 to TRBJ1-6; D is undetermined. The CDR3 contains 13 residues. V gave up 6 bases and J gave up 7 bases, with 10 bases separating them. The CDR3 is CASSPGANSPLHF. CDR3 DNA: TGTGCCAGCAGCCCTGGAGCAAATTCACCCCTCCACTTT.

The CDR3 is CATQRGSYNEQFF. The CDR3 DNA sequence: TGTGCCACACAGCGGGGTTCCTACAATGAGCAGTTCTTC. The rearrangement joins TRBV24-1 to TRBJ2-1; the match to TRBD2 covers 7 bases. V lost 10 bases and J lost 1; bases outside the gene matches: 3. Germline CDR1 and CDR2: KGHDR and SFDVKD. This CDR3 spans 13 amino acids.

This CDR3 reads CASSLGLKSRETQYF. In DNA form, the CDR3 reads TGTGCCAGCAGCTTAGGTCTTAAGTCTCGGGAGACCCAGTACTTC. The chain carries TRBV7-2 and TRBJ2-5, with unresolved D. The CDR3 is made up of 15 amino acids. Germline V lookup: CDR1 SGHTA, CDR2 FQGNSA. V dropped 1 base and J dropped 5 bases, with 14 bases sitting between them.

This clonotype has only a few counts. This chain links TRBV7-2 with TRBJ2-1; TRBD2 matches at 8 bases. There are 14 residues in the CDR3. Germline V lookup: CDR1 SGHTA, CDR2 FQGNSA. V lost 6 bases and J lost 9; bases outside the gene matches: 10. The CDR3 DNA is TGTGCCAGCAGACGAGCGGGAGCCGTGGGTGAGCAGTTCTTC. Amino acids: CASRRAGAVGEQFF.

The chain combines TRBV4-3 with TRBJ2-1; TRBD2 matches 10 bases. The CDR3 runs 13 residues. CDR1 and CDR2 (germline): LGHNA, YSLEER. Trimming cost V 4 bases and J 9 bases; bases outside gene matches: 3. This CDR3 reads CASSRVAGGEQFF. The CDR3 nucleotides are TGCGCCAGCAGCCGGGTAGCGGGAGGTGAGCAGTTCTTC.